These 31 T cell receptor beta chains were sequenced from one sample in a study of T cell responses to AZD1222 COVID-19 vaccine. The protocol was immunoSEQ multiplex PCR, while the TCRdb copy is restricted to in-frame clones and leaves out a portion. This sample has 100,000 to 120,000 clones, with about 95% found just once. The starting material was peripheral blood, obtained 28 days after the second AZD1222 dose. These TCRs come from an adult who received the AZD1222 COVID-19 vaccine.

The chain is built from TRBV19 and TRBJ1-1, with D unresolved. The germline V gene has CDR1 LNHDA and CDR2 SQIVND (reference sequence). V dropped 7 bases and J dropped 1 base, with 16 bases sitting between them. The CDR3 has 15 amino acids. CDR3 coding DNA: TGTGCCAGTACCTCCTGGGTCCTAGGGAACACTGAAGCTTTCTTT. This translates into CASTSWVLGNTEAFF.

The chain has TRBV12-3 or TRBV12-4 and TRBJ2-1; D unresolved. This CDR3 comprises 11 residues. V was pared by 2 bases and J by 12 bases, with 8 bases between. The CDR3 nucleotides read TGTGCCAGCAGTTTAAATGGCGGGCAGTTCTTC. It translates to CASSLNGGQFF.

The rearrangement uses TRBV7-6 and TRBJ1-1, with 8 nucleotides matching TRBD1. The CDR3 sequence is 12 residues long. Germline CDR1 reads SGHVS; CDR2 reads FNYEAQ. With 8 bases clipped from V and 7 bases from J, the junction kept 6 bases outside the gene matches. CDR3 bases: TGTGCCAGCGGTTTAACAGGGGGTGAAGCTTTCTTT. It encodes CASGLTGGEAFF.

The chain couples TRBV6-5 to TRBJ1-1; D remains unclear. Germline V gene sequence: CDR1 MNHEY, CDR2 SVGAGI. This CDR3 region has 15 residues. Trimming took 2 bases from V and 2 from J, leaving 12 bases between them. The CDR3 sequence is CASSYGANLNTEAFF. CDR3 in DNA: TGTGCCAGCAGTTACGGAGCAAATCTTAACACTGAAGCTTTCTTT.

The chain couples TRBV7-9 to TRBJ2-7; D is ambiguous. CDR3 length: 14 residues. Trimming removed 6 bases from V and 6 bases from J, with 18 bases in between. The V gene's germline CDR1 is SEHNR and CDR2 FQNEAQ (reference sequence). Here the CDR3 reads CASSLTSDVVEQYF. Here the CDR3 DNA reads TGTGCCAGCAGTCTCACTTCGGACGTTGTCGAGCAGTACTTC.

J is TRBJ2-3 and V is TRBV4-1; 10 bases map to TRBD2. Germline values: CDR1 MGHRA, CDR2 YSYEKL. The CDR3 contains 16 residues. With V trimmed by 4 bases and J by 0 bases, 4 bases remained unmatched. This chain's CDR3 is CASSLGLAVSTDTQYF. The DNA for the CDR3 is TGCGCCAGCAGCCTAGGACTAGCGGTTAGCACAGATACGCAGTATTTT.

This chain joins TRBV4-1 and TRBJ2-1; the match to TRBD2 covers 9 bases. V was pared by 3 bases and J by 2 bases, with 5 bases of the junction left unmatched. CDR3 length: 16 amino acids. Germline CDR1 reads MGHRA; CDR2 reads YSYEKL. The CDR3 DNA sequence: TGCGCCAGCAGCCACCAGACTAGCGGAGCCTACAATGAGCAGTTCTTC. Residues: CASSHQTSGAYNEQFF.

This chain connects TRBV4-1 to TRBJ2-7, with D maybe TRBD1 (5 bases). The ends were cut back, 1 base at V and 1 base at J, with 11 bases in the middle. The CDR3 has 15 residues. Germline CDR1 reads MGHRA; CDR2 reads YSYEKL. For the CDR3, the DNA is TGCGCCAGCAGCCAAGTTGGGGCGAGGTCCTACGAGCAGTACTTC. Translating it yields CASSQVGARSYEQYF.

The chain links TRBV10-3 to TRBJ2-5, with D possibly matching TRBD2 (5 bases). The V end was cut by 4 bases, the J end by 4 bases, with 10 bases between. From germline, CDR1 is ENHRY and CDR2 SYGVKD. This CDR3 has 13 amino acids. The CDR3 DNA is TGTGCCATCAGTGGGTTAGAGGGAGAGACCCAGTACTTC. It translates to CAISGLEGETQYF.

The chain combines TRBV6-6 with TRBJ1-2, with 9 bases matching TRBD1. With 5 bases clipped from V and 3 bases from J, the junction kept 19 bases outside the gene matches. The CDR3 is 19 residues long. CDR1 and CDR2 (germline): MNHNY, SVGAGI (reference sequence). For the CDR3, the DNA is TGTGCCAGCAGTCACACCACCTACCTACAGGGGGCAGGGGACTATGGCTACACCTTC. This gives the protein CASSHTTYLQGAGDYGYTF.

V usage is TRBV7-2 and J usage is TRBJ1-2; D ambiguous. V was shortened by 0 bases and J by 11 bases, with 13 bases between the two germline ends. Germline V lookup: CDR1 SGHTA, CDR2 FQGNSA. This CDR3 contains 13 residues. Here the CDR3 reads CASSLAGSSGYTF. The DNA for the CDR3 is TGTGCCAGCAGCTTAGCGGGCAGTTCTGGGTACACCTTC.

This clone was counted once. J is TRBJ2-3 and V is TRBV3-1 (or the pseudogene TRBV3-2); TRBD2 matches 12 bases. Germline loops: CDR1 LGHDT, CDR2 YNNKEL (reference sequence). V dropped 1 base and J dropped 2; count of bases not matched to a gene: 1. The CDR3 spans 16 residues. The CDR3 DNA reads as TGTGCCAGCAGCCAAGGGACTAGCGGGAACACAGATACGCAGTATTTT. It is translated as CASSQGTSGNTDTQYF.

CDR3 in amino acids: CASSQWTGLTETQYF. CDR3 coding DNA: TGTGCCAGCAGCCAATGGACAGGGTTGACGGAGACCCAGTACTTC. The chain employs TRBV14 and TRBJ2-5; 8 positions agree with TRBD1. This CDR3 has 15 residues. Per the germline V gene, CDR1 is SGHDN and CDR2 is FVKESK. J lost 5 bases, V lost 2 bases, and 7 bases had no gene match.

The chain employs TRBV5-6 and TRBJ2-2, with 8 bases matching TRBD1. The CDR3 sequence is 15 residues long. J gave up 3 bases and V 2 bases, and 3 bases lay outside the gene matches. CDR1 and CDR2 from the germline V gene are SGHDT and YYEEEE. The CDR3 loop is CASSFRGRDTGELFF. The CDR3 nucleotides read TGTGCCAGCAGCTTCAGGGGGCGCGACACCGGGGAGCTGTTTTTT.

The J gene is TRBJ2-2, the V gene TRBV5-4, with TRBD1 identical over 9 bases. V dropped 0 bases and J dropped 4; count of bases not matched to a gene: 4. The CDR3 length is 16 residues. From germline, CDR1 is SGHNT and CDR2 YYREEE (reference sequence). The CDR3 bases are TGTGCCAGCAGCTTGGGGGGACAGGGCCCCACCGGGGAGCTGTTTTTT. Its protein product is CASSLGGQGPTGELFF.

The genes are TRBV11-3 and TRBJ2-1; 10 nucleotides align to TRBD1. The CDR3 extends over 15 amino acids. With V trimmed by 3 bases and J by 7 bases, 6 bases remained unmatched. CDR1 SGHNT and CDR2 YENEEA come from the germline V gene. As DNA, the CDR3 is TGTGCCAGCAGCTTCCGACAGGGGGCGCGTAATGAGCAGTTCTTC. It is translated as CASSFRQGARNEQFF.

The chain uses TRBV10-1 and TRBJ1-1; 7 nucleotides match TRBD1. The germline CDR1 and CDR2 sequences are WNHNN and SYGVQD (reference sequence). This CDR3 is 13 amino acids long. V was pared by 3 bases and J by 4 bases, with 2 bases of the junction left unmatched. The chain's CDR3 is CASSEGTVTEAFF. The CDR3 DNA sequence: TGCGCCAGCAGTGAAGGGACAGTCACTGAAGCTTTCTTT.

The V call is TRBV6-4, the J call TRBJ2-1; 8 bases fit TRBD2. This CDR3 is built from 15 residues. With 6 bases clipped from V and 0 bases from J, the junction kept 4 bases outside the gene matches. The germline V gene has CDR1 MRHNA and CDR2 SNTAGT. CDR3 sequence reads: CASRGAGGSYNEQFF. DNA for the CDR3: TGTGCCAGCAGGGGGGCGGGAGGCTCCTACAATGAGCAGTTCTTC.

This chain joins TRBV28 and TRBJ1-1; D is uncertain. Trimming took off 5 bases at V and 1 base at J, with 5 bases between the two ends. The germline gives CDR1 MDHEN, CDR2 SYDVKM. The CDR3 runs to 12 residues. CDR3 amino acids: CASSERNTEAFF. The CDR3 nucleotides read TGTGCCAGCAGTGAAAGGAACACTGAAGCTTTCTTT.

The chain joins TRBV9 to TRBJ1-1, with 8 bases identical to TRBD1. After removal of 3 bases from V and 4 bases from J, the junction contained 5 bases not matched to a gene. The CDR3 consists of 14 residues. Germline V lookup: CDR1 SGDLS, CDR2 YYNGEE. In nucleotides, the CDR3 is TGTGCCAGCAGCGCCCGAACAGGGGGCACTGAAGCTTTCTTT. It is translated as CASSARTGGTEAFF.

J is TRBJ1-1 and V is TRBV18; 11 bases are a match to TRBD1. V lost 1 base to trimming and J lost 5 bases; unmatched junction nucleotides: 3. Germline values: CDR1 KGHSH, CDR2 LQKENI. The CDR3 is 15 amino acids. CDR3 nucleotides: TGTGCCAGCTCACCACGGACAGGGGGCCGAACTGAAGCTTTCTTT. Protein: CASSPRTGGRTEAFF. Full variable domain (rest looked up from reference TRBV18 and TRBJ1-1): NAGVMQNPRHLVRRRGQEARLRCSPMKGHSHVYWYRQLPEEGLKFMVYLQKENIIDESGMPKERFSAEFPKEGPSILRIQQVVRGDSAAYFCASSPRTGGRTEAFFGQGTRLTVV.

The rearrangement links TRBV19 to TRBJ1-4; the D gene is possibly TRBD1 (6 bases). Germline lookup yields CDR1 LNHDA and CDR2 SQIVND (reference sequence). The germline V and J ends were trimmed by 6 bases and 8 bases, with 16 bases remaining between them. CDR3 size: 14 residues. For the CDR3, the DNA is TGTGCCAGTAGCTCGCTGGGGGGCGGGGAAAAACTGTTTTTT. Translation: CASSSLGGGEKLFF. The full variable domain, its missing parts supplied by reference TRBV19 and TRBJ1-4, is DGGITQSPKYLFRKEGQNVTLSCEQNLNHDAMYWYRQDPGQGLRLIYYSQIVNDFQKGDIAEGYSVSREKKESFPLTVTSAQKNPTAFYLCASSSLGGGEKLFFGSGTQLSVL.

The gene calls are TRBV29-1 and TRBJ1-1; D gene ambiguous. CDR3 length equals 11 residues. The V gene's germline CDR1 is SQVTM and CDR2 ANQGSEA. V was cut by 2 bases and J by 4 bases, with 5 bases left in between. This CDR3 reads CSVEQATEAFF. The DNA of the CDR3 is TGCAGCGTTGAACAGGCCACTGAAGCTTTCTTT.

V and J are TRBV7-6 and TRBJ2-3; D is perhaps TRBD1 or TRBD2 (6 bases each). The CDR3 runs to 16 residues. Trimming shortened V by 5 bases and J by 0 bases, and 15 bases separated the two germline ends. Germline CDR1 is SGHVS and CDR2 is FNYEAQ. This chain's CDR3 is CASSPVGGASTDTQYF. CDR3 coding DNA: TGTGCCAGCAGCCCGGTGGGGGGCGCTAGCACAGATACGCAGTATTTT.

The chain joins TRBV5-1 to TRBJ2-5; D may be TRBD1 or TRBD2 (6 bases each). The CDR3 has 13 residues. Between the trimmed V and J ends, which lost 2 bases and 5 bases, there was a span of 10 bases. Looked up from germline, CDR1 is SGHRS and CDR2 is YFSETQ. The chain's CDR3 is CASSFGGPETQYF. The CDR3, as DNA: TGCGCCAGCAGCTTTGGGGGGCCTGAGACCCAGTACTTC. The variable domain in full, completed from reference TRBV5-1 and TRBJ2-5, reads KAGVTQTPRYLIKTRGQQVTLSCSPISGHRSVSWYQQTPGQGLQFLFEYFSETQRNKGNFPGRFSGRQFSNSRSEMNVSTLELGDSALYLCASSFGGPETQYFGPGTRLLVL.

The CDR3 DNA sequence: TGTGCCAGCAGTGACTCATTGTTGGATACGCAGTATTTT. Protein sequence: CASSDSLLDTQYF. The chain carries TRBV6-4 and TRBJ2-3, with unresolved D. Trimming took off 0 bases at V and 6 bases at J, with 7 bases between the two ends. This CDR3 is built from 13 residues. Germline V gives CDR1 MRHNA, CDR2 SNTAGT.

The chain links TRBV27 to TRBJ1-1; D possibly corresponds to TRBD1 (6 bases). From germline, CDR1 is MNHEY and CDR2 SMNVEV (reference sequence). This CDR3 contains 15 residues. V was shortened by 6 bases and J by 0 bases, with 14 bases between the two germline ends. This CDR3 reads CASSPRGDMNTEAFF. The DNA for the CDR3 is TGTGCCAGCAGCCCGAGGGGGGATATGAACACTGAAGCTTTCTTT.

This clone was detected once. The chain employs TRBV3-1 (or the pseudogene TRBV3-2) and TRBJ1-1, with D unresolved. CDR3 length equals 17 residues. Germline V gene sequence: CDR1 LGHDT, CDR2 YNNKEL (reference sequence). Trimming pared 0 bases from V and 2 bases from J, leaving 16 bases between. Here the CDR3 reads CASSQDLRRDFNTEAFF. The CDR3 DNA reads TGTGCCAGCAGCCAAGATCTCAGGAGGGATTTTAACACTGAAGCTTTCTTT.

The chain combines TRBV2 with TRBJ1-1; 9 bases are shared with TRBD1. The CDR3 is 15 amino acids. V was clipped by 5 bases and J by 1 base; unmatched bases: 5. Germline V gives CDR1 SNHLY, CDR2 FYNNEI. Here the CDR3 reads CASSTQGARNTEAFF. The DNA of the CDR3 is TGTGCCAGCAGTACACAGGGGGCGAGGAACACTGAAGCTTTCTTT.

The rearrangement uses TRBV5-1 and TRBJ2-5; the D gene is possibly TRBD2 (6 bases). Germline V gene data show CDR1 as SGHRS and CDR2 as YFSETQ. V dropped 0 bases and J dropped 7 bases, with 16 bases sitting between them. The CDR3 totals 15 residues. The CDR3 sequence: CASSLGDFPAGTQYF. The CDR3 DNA sequence: TGCGCCAGCAGCTTGGGGGACTTCCCGGCTGGGACCCAGTACTTC.

This clone has just one count. The chain has TRBV7-8 and TRBJ1-6; D remains unclear. This CDR3 has 16 amino acids. Between the trimmed V and J ends, which lost 5 bases and 3 bases, there was a span of 14 bases. Germline-derived CDR1 and CDR2 are SGHVS and FQNEAQ. The CDR3 loop is CASSAAPGVYNSPLHF. In DNA, the CDR3 is TGTGCCAGCAGCGCCGCCCCTGGGGTCTATAATTCACCCCTCCACTTT.